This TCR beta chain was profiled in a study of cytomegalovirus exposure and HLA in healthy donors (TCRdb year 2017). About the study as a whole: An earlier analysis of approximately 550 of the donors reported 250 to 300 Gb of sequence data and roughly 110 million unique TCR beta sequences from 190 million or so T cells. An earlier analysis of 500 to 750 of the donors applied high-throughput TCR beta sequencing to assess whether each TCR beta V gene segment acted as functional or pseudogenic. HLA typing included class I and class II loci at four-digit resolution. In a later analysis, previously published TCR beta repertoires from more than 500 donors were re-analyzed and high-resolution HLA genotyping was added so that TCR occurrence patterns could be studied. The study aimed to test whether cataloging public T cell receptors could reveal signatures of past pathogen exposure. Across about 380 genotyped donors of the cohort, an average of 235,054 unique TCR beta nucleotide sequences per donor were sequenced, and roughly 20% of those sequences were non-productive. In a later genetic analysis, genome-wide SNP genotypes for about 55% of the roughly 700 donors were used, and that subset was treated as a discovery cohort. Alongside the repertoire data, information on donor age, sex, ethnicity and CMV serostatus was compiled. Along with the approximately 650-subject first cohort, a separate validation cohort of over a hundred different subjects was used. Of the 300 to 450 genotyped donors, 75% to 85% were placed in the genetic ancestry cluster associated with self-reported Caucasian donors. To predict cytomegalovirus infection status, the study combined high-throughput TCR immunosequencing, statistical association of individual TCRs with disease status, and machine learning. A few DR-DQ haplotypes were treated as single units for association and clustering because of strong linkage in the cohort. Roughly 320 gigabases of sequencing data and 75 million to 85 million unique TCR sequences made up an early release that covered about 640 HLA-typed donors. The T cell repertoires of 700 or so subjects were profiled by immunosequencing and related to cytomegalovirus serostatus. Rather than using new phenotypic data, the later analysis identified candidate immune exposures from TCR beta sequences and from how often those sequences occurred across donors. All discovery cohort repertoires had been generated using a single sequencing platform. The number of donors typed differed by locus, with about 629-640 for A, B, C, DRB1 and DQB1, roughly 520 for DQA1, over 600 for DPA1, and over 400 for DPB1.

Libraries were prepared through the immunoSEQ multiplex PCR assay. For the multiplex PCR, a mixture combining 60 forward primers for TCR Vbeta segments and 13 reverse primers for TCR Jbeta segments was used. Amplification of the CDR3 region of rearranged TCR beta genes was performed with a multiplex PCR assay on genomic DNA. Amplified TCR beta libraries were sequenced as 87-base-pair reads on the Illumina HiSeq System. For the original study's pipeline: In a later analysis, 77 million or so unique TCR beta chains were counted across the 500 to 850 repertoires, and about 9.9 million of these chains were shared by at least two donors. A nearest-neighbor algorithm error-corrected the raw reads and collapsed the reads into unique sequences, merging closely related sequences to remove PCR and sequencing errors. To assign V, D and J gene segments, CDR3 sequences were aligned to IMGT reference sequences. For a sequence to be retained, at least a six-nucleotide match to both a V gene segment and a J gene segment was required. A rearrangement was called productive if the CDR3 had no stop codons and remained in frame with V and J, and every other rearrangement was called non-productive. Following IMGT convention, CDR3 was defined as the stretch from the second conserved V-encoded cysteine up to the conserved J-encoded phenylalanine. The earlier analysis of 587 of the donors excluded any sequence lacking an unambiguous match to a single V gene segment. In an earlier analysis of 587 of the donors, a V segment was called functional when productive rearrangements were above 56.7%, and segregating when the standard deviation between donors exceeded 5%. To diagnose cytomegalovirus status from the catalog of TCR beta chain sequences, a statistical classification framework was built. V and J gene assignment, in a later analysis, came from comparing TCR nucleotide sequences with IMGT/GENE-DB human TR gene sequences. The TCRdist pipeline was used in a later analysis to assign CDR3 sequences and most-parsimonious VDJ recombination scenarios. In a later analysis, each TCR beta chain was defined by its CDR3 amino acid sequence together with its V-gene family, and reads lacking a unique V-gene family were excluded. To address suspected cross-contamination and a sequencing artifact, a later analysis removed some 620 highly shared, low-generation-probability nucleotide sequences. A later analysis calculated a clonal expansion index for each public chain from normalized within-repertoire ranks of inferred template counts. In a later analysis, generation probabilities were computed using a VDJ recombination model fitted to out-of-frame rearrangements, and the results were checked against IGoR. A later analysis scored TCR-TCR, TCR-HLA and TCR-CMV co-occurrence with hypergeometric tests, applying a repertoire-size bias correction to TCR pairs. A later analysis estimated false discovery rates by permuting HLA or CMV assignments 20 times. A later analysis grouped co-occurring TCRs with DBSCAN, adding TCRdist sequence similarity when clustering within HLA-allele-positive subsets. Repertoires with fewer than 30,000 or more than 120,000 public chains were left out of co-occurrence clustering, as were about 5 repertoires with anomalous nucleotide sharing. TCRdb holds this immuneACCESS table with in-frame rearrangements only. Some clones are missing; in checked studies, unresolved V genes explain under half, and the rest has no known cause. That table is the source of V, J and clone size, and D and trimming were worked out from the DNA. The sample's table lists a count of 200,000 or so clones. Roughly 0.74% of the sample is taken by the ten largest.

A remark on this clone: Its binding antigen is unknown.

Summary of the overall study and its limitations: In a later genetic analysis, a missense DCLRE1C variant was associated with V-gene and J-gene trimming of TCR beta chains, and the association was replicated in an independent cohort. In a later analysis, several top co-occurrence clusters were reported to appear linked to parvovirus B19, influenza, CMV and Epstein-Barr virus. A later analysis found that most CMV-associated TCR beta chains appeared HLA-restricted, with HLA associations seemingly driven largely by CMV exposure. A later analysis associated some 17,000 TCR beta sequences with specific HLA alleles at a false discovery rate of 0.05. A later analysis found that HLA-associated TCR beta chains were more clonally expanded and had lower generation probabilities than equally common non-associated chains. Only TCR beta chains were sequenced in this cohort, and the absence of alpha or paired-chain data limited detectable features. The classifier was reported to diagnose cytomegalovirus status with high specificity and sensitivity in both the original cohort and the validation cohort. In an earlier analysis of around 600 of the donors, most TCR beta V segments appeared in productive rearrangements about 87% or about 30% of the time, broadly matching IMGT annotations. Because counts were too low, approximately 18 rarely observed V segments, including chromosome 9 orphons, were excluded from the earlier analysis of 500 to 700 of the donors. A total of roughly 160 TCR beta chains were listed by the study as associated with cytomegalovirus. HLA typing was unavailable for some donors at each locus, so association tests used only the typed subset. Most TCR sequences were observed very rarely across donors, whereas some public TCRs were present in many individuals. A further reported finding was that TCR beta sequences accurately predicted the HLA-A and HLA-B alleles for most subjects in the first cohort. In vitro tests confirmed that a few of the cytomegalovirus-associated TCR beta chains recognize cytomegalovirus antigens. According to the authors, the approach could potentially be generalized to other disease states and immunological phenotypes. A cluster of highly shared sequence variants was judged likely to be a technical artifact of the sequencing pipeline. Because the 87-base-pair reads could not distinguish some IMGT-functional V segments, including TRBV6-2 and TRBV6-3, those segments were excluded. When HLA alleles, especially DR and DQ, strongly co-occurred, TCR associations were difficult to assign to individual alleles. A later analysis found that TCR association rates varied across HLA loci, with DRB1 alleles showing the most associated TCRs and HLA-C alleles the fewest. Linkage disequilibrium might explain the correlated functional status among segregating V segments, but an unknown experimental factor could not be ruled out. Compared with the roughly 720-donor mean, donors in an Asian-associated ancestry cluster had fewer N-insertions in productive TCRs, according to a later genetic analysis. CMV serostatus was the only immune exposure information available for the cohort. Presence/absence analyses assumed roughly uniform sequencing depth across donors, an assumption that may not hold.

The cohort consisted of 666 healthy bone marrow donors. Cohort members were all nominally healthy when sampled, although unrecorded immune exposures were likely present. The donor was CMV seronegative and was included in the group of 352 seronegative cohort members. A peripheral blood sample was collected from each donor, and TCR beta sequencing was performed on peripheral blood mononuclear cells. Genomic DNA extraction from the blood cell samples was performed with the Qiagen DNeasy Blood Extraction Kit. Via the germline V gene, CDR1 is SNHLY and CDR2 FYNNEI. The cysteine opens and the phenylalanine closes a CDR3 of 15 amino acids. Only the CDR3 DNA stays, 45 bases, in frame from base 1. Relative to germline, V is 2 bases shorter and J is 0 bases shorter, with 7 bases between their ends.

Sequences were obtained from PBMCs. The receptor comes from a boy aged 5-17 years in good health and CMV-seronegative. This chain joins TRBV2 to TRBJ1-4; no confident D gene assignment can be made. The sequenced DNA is TGTGCCAGCAGTGAACACGGGGCAACTAATGAAAAACTGTTTTTT. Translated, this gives CASSEHGATNEKLFF. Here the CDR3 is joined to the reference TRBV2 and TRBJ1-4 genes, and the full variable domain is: EPEVTQTPSHQVTQMGQEVILRCVPISNHLYFYWYRQILGQKVEFLVSFYNNEISEKSEIFDDQFSVERPDGSNFTLKIRSTKLEDSAMYFCASSEHGATNEKLFFGSGTQLSVL.